Listed below are T cell receptor beta chains from one sample, sequenced in a study of CXCR3-negative and CXCR3-positive naive CD8 T cells. TCRdb reworked the 5' RACE reads into one entry per CDR3 protein, no DNA. The sample table sets out more than 80,000 distinct CDR3 sequences. Sample: naive CXCR3+ CD8+ T cells from blood. Source of these receptors: a human donor in good health. Some clones in this sample may be carry-over from other donors' samples. Each CDR3 is given with its conserved first and last residue. Each record gives: V gene, J gene, CDR3 protein.

v_gene: TRBV28; j_gene: TRBJ2-7; CDR3aa: CASRVTSSYEQYF
v_gene: TRBV5-1; j_gene: TRBJ1-4; CDR3aa: CASSRGSQGLGGEKLFF
v_gene: TRBV28; j_gene: TRBJ2-7; CDR3aa: CASSPDLAGDSLYEQYF
v_gene: TRBV7-9; j_gene: TRBJ1-1; CDR3aa: CASSFSTGLLNTEAFF
v_gene: TRBV5-1; j_gene: TRBJ1-2; CDR3aa: CASSPDGTGYTF
v_gene: TRBV7-8; j_gene: TRBJ2-2; CDR3aa: CASSLFTGSGSGYAGELFF
v_gene: TRBV4-3; j_gene: TRBJ1-1; CDR3aa: CASSLYRDATVEAFF
v_gene: TRBV4-1; j_gene: TRBJ1-1; CDR3aa: CASSQELGREAFF
v_gene: TRBV29-1; j_gene: TRBJ2-3; CDR3aa: CSVDVSRDTQYF
v_gene: TRBV4-2; j_gene: TRBJ2-1; CDR3aa: CASSQEQLADYNEQFF
v_gene: TRBV6-5; j_gene: TRBJ2-3; CDR3aa: CASSYPAAGGLGDTQYF
v_gene: TRBV29-1; j_gene: TRBJ1-2; CDR3aa: CSVRSTGTYGYTF
v_gene: TRBV4-3; j_gene: TRBJ2-7; CDR3aa: CASSQDMAGASYEQYF
v_gene: TRBV11-2; j_gene: TRBJ2-1; CDR3aa: CASSLGTSGSWDEQFF
v_gene: TRBV29-1; j_gene: TRBJ1-1; CDR3aa: CSVGQGRTEAFF
v_gene: TRBV15; j_gene: TRBJ1-2; CDR3aa: CATSREDVYGYTF
v_gene: TRBV28; j_gene: TRBJ2-7; CDR3aa: CASSPLGQSTKQYF
v_gene: TRBV28; j_gene: TRBJ1-1; CDR3aa: CASRGYGDTEAFF
v_gene: TRBV6-6; j_gene: TRBJ2-7; CDR3aa: CASSYSGQYYEQYF
v_gene: TRBV4-2; j_gene: TRBJ2-7; CDR3aa: CASSQTTAGAEQYF
v_gene: TRBV5-1; j_gene: TRBJ2-1; CDR3aa: CASSFTGSEQFF
v_gene: TRBV20-1; j_gene: TRBJ1-2; CDR3aa: CSAREEDRELYGYTF
v_gene: TRBV28; j_gene: TRBJ2-1; CDR3aa: CASSPRKLASEQFF
v_gene: TRBV21-1; j_gene: TRBJ2-7; CDR3aa: CASSKREPVRYF
v_gene: TRBV29-1; j_gene: TRBJ1-2; CDR3aa: CSVTDVYGYTF
v_gene: TRBV15; j_gene: TRBJ2-7; CDR3aa: CATSISTGGSYEQYF